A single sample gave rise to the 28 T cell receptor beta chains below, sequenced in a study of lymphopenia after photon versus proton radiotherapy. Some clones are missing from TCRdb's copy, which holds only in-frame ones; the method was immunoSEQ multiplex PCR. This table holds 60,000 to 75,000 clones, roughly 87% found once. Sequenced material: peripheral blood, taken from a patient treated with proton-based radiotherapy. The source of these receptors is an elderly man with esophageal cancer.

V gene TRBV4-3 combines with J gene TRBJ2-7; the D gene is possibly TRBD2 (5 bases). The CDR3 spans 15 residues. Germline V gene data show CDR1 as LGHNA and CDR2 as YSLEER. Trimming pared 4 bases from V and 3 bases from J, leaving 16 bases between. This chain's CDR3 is CASSLENSGYYEQYF. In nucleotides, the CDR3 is TGCGCCAGCAGCCTAGAGAACAGCGGCTACTACGAGCAGTACTTC.

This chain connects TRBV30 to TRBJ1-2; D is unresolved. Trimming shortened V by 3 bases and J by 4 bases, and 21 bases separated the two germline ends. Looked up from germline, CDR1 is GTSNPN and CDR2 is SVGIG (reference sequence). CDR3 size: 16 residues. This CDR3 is CAWRRGPLLGGYGYTF. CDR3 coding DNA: TGTGCCTGGAGGAGAGGACCTCTTCTCGGAGGCTATGGCTACACCTTC.

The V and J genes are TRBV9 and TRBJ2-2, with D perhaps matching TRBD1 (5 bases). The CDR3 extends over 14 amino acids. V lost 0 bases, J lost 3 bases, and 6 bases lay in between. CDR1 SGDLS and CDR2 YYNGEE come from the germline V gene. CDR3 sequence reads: CASSVGRDTGELFF. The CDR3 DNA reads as TGTGCCAGCAGCGTAGGCAGGGACACCGGGGAGCTGTTTTTT.

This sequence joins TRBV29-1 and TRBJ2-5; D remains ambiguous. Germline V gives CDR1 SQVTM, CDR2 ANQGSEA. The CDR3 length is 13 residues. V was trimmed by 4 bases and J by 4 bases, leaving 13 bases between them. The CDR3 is CSVGKALGETQYF. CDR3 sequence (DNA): TGCAGCGTTGGGAAAGCCCTGGGAGAGACCCAGTACTTC.

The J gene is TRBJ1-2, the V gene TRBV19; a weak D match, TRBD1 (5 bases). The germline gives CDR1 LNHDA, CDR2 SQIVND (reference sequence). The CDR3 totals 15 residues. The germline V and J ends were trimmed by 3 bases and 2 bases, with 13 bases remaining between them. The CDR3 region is CASSISRGANYGYTF. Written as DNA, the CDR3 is TGTGCCAGTAGTATTTCCCGGGGCGCCAACTATGGCTACACCTTC.

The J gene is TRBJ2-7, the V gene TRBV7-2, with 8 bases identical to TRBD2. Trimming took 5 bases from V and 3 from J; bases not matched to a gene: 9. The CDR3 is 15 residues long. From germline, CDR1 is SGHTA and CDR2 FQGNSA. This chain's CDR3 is CASSLSGDYLYEQYF. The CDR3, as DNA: TGTGCCAGCAGCCTTAGCGGGGATTACCTCTACGAGCAGTACTTC.

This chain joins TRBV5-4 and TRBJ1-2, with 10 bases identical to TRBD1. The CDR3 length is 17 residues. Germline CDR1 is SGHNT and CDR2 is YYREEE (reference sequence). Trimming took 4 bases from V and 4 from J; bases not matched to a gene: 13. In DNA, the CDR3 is TGTGCCAGCAGCACCGCAGGGGGGACAGGGGCTTTCTATGGCTACACCTTC. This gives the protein CASSTAGGTGAFYGYTF. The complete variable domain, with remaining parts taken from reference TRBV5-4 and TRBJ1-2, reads ETGVTQSPTHLIKTRGQQVTLRCSSQSGHNTVSWYQQALGQGPQFIFQYYREEENGRGNFPPRFSGLQFPNYSSELNVNALELDDSALYLCASSTAGGTGAFYGYTFGSGTRLTVV.

CDR3 loop: CASSLVSGQTGNTIYF. CDR3 sequence (DNA): TGTGCCAGCAGCTTAGTATCCGGCCAAACTGGAAACACCATATATTTT. The V gene is TRBV7-9, the J gene TRBJ1-3; D gene ambiguous. Germline V CDR1 and CDR2: SEHNR, FQNEAQ (reference sequence). The germline V and J ends were trimmed by 1 base and 2 bases, with 12 bases remaining between them. CDR3 size: 16 residues.

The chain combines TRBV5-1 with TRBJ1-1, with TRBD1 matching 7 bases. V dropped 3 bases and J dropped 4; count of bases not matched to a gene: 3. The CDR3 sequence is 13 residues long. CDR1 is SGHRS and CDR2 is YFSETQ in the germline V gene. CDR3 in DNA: TGCGCCAGCAGCTGGGGACAGCCCACTGAAGCTTTCTTT. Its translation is CASSWGQPTEAFF.

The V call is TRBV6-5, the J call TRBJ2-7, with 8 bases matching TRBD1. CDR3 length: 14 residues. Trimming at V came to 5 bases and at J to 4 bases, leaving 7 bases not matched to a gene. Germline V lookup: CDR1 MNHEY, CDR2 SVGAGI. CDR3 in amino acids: CASSRTGQRYEQYF. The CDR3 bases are TGTGCCAGCAGTCGGACAGGGCAAAGATACGAGCAGTACTTC.

The CDR3 sequence is CASTDRGRREKLFF. The CDR3 nucleotides are TGTGCCAGTACAGACAGGGGGCGTCGTGAAAAACTGTTTTTT. The gene calls are TRBV19 and TRBJ1-4, with TRBD1 identical over 10 bases. The CDR3 runs 14 residues. The germline V gene encodes CDR1 LNHDA and CDR2 SQIVND (reference sequence). After removal of 7 bases from V and 7 bases from J, the junction contained 6 bases not matched to a gene.

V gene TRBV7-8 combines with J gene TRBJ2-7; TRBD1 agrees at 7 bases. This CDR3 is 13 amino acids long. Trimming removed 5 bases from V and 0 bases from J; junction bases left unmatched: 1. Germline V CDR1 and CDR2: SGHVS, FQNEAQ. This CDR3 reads CASSRDSSYEQYF. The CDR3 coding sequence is TGTGCCAGCAGCCGGGACAGCTCCTACGAGCAGTACTTC. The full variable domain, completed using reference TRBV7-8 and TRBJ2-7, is GAGVSQSPRYKVAKRGQDVALRCDPISGHVSLFWYQQALGQGPEFLTYFQNEAQLDKSGLPSDRFFAERPEGSVSTLKIQRTQQEDSAVYLCASSRDSSYEQYFGPGTRLTVT.

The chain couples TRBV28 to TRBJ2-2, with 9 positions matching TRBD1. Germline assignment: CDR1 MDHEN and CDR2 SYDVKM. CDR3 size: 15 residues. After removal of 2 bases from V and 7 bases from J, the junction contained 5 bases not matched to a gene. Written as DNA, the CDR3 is TGTGCCAGCAGTTTAAACAGGGGGCGCAGCGGGGAGCTGTTTTTT. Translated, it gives CASSLNRGRSGELFF.

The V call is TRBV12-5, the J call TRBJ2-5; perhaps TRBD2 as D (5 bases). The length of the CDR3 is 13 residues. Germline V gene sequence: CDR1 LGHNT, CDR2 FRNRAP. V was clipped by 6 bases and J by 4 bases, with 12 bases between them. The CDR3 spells CASGIGNLETQYF. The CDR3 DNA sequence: TGTGCTAGTGGCATCGGGAACCTAGAGACCCAGTACTTC.

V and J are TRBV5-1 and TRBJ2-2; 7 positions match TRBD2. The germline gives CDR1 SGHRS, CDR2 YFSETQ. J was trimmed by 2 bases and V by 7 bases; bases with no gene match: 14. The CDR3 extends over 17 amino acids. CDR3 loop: CASRSTSAFLNTGELFF. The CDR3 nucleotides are TGCGCCAGCCGGTCAACTAGCGCGTTTTTAAACACCGGGGAGCTGTTTTTT.

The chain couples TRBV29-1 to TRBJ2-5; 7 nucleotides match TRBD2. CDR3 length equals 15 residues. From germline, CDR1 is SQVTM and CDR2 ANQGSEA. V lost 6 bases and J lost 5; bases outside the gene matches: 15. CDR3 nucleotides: TGCAGCGTCGTGGATCACGGGAGGCCAGGGGAGACCCAGTACTTC. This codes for CSVVDHGRPGETQYF. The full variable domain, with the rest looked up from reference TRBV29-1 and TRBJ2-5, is SAVISQKPSRDICQRGTSLTIQCQVDSQVTMMFWYRQQPGQSLTLIATANQGSEATYESGFVIDKFPISRPNLTFSTLTVSNMSPEDSSIYLCSVVDHGRPGETQYFGPGTRLLVL.

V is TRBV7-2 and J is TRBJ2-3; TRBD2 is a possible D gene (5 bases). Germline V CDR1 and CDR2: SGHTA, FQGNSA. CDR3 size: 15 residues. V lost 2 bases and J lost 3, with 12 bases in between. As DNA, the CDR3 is TGTGCCAGCAGCTTAAATCGGGGTAGTACAGATACGCAGTATTTT. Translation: CASSLNRGSTDTQYF.

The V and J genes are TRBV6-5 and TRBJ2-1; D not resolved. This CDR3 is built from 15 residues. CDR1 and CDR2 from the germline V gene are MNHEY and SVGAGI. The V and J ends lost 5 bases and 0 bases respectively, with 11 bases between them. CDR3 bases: TGTGCCAGCAGTAGATCCTTAACCTCCTACAATGAGCAGTTCTTC. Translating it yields CASSRSLTSYNEQFF.

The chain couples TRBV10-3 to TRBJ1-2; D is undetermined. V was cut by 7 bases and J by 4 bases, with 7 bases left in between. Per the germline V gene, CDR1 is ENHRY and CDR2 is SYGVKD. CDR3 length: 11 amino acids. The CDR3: CAIKDGYGYTF. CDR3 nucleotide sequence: TGTGCCATCAAGGACGGCTATGGCTACACCTTC.

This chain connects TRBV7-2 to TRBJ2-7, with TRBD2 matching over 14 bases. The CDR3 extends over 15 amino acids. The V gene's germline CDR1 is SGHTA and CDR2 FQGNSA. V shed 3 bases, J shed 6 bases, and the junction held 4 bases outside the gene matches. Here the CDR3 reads CASSLTSGRAGEQYF. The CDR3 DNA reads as TGTGCCAGCAGCTTGACTAGCGGGAGGGCTGGCGAGCAGTACTTC.

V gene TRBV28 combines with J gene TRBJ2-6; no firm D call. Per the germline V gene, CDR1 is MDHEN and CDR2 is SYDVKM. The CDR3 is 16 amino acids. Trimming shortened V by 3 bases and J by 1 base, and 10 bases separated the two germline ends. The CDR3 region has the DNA TGTGCCAGCAGTTTTTTCCCGATATCTGGGGCCAACGTCCTGACTTTC. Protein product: CASSFFPISGANVLTF. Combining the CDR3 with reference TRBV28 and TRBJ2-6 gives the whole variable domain DVKVTQSSRYLVKRTGEKVFLECVQDMDHENMFWYRQDPGLGLRLIYFSYDVKMKEKGDIPEGYSVSREKKERFSLILESASTNQTSMYLCASSFFPISGANVLTFGAGSRLTVL.

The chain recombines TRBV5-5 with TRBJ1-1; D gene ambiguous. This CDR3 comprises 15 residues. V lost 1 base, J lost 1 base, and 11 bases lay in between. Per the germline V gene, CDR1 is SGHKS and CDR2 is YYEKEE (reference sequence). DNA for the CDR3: TGTGCCAGCAGCTTGAGGGCGGGCACGAACACTGAAGCTTTCTTT. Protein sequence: CASSLRAGTNTEAFF.

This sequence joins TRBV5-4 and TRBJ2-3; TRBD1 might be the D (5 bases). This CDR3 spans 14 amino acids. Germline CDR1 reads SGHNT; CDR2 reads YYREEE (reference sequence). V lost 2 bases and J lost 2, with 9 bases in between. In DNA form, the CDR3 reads TGTGCCAGCAGCTTCGACAGCTACACAGATACGCAGTATTTT. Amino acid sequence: CASSFDSYTDTQYF.

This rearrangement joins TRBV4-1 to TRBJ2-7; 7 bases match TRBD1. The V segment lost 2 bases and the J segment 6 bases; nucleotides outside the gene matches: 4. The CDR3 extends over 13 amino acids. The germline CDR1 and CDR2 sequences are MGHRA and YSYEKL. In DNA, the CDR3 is TGCGCCAGCAGCCAAAGGGGGCGTAGCGAGCAGTACTTC. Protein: CASSQRGRSEQYF.

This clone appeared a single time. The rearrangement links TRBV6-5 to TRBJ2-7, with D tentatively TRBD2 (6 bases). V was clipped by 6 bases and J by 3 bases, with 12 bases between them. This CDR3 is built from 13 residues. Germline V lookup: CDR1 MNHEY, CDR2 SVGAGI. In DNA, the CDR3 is TGTGCCAGCAGAAGGCGGGGTATCTACGAGCAGTACTTC. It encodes CASRRRGIYEQYF.

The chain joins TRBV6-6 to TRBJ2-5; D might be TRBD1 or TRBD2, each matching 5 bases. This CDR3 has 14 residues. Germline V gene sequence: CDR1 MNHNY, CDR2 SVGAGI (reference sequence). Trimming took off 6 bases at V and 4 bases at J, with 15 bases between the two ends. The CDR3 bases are TGTGCCAGCAGCCGGGGACCAAGCCGAGAGACCCAGTACTTC. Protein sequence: CASSRGPSRETQYF.

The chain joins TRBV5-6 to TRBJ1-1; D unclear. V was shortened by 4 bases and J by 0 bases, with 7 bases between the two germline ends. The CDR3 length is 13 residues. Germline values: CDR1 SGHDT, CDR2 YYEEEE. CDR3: CASSLGMNTEAFF. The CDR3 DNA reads TGTGCCAGCAGCCTGGGGATGAACACTGAAGCTTTCTTT.

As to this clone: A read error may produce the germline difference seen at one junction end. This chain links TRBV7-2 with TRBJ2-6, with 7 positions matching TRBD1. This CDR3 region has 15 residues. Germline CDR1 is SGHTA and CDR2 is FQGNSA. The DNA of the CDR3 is TGTGCCAGCACCTTACAGGGGCCAGGGGCCAACGTCCTGACTTTC. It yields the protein CASTLQGPGANVLTF.